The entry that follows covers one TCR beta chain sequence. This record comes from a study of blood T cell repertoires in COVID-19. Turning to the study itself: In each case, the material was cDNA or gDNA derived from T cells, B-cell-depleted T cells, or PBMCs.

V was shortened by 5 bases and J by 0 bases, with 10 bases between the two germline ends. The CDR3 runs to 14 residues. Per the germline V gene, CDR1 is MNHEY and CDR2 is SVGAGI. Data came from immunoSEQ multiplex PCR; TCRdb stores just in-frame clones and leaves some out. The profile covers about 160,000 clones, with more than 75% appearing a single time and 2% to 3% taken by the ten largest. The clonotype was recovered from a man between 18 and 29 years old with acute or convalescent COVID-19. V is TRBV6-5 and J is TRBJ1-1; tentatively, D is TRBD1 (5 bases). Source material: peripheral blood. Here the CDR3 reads CASSRQNLNTEAFF. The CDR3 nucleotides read TGTGCCAGCAGTCGACAGAACCTGAACACTGAAGCTTTCTTT.